The rows below give T cell receptor beta chains drawn from one sample of a study of blood T cell repertoires in COVID-19. Using immunoSEQ multiplex PCR, the repertoire was profiled, and TCRdb retains in-frame clones only, with some absent. The data contain fewer than 250,000 clones, approximately 86% of them singletons. The sample consisted of peripheral blood. The receptors derive from a man aged 40-49 years with acute or convalescent COVID-19. Both conserved end residues are part of each CDR3. D genes are given only for firm matches. Clone sizes are given selectively: once, few, many, or a class where the clone is expanded.

j_gene: TRBJ2-5
d_gene: TRBD2
abundance: once
v_gene: TRBV7-9
CDR3nt: TGTGCCAGCAGCTTAGGGCAGGTGGCTAGCGGGAGTGGCCAGGGGACCCAGTACTTC
CDR3aa: CASSLGQVASGSGQGTQYF

j_gene: TRBJ1-5
d_gene: .
abundance: .
v_gene: TRBV6-5
CDR3nt: TGTGCCAGCAGGAGGCATGAAGGCAATCAGCCCCAGCATTTT
CDR3aa: CASRRHEGNQPQHF

j_gene: TRBJ1-5
d_gene: .
abundance: .
v_gene: TRBV21-1
CDR3nt: TGTGCCAGCAGCAAATCAGGAACCGGGGTCCACACGGGCGGGGGGAAAGGGCCCCAGCATTTT
CDR3aa: CASSKSGTGVHTGGGKGPQHF

j_gene: TRBJ2-3
d_gene: .
abundance: .
v_gene: TRBV28
CDR3nt: TGTGCCAGCAGTTTTCAGGCAGGAGGTTTCCAACAGGGAAAAGTAACAGATACGCAGTATTTT
CDR3aa: CASSFQAGGFQQGKVTDTQYF

j_gene: TRBJ2-2
d_gene: .
abundance: few
v_gene: TRBV21-1
CDR3nt: TGTGCCAGCAGCAGAGGACAGTCCAAGAACACCGGGGAGCTGTTTTTT
CDR3aa: CASSRGQSKNTGELFF

j_gene: TRBJ2-7
d_gene: TRBD2
abundance: .
v_gene: TRBV28
CDR3nt: TGTGCCAGCAGTTTACGGGGACTAGCGGGACCCTACGAGCAGTACTTC
CDR3aa: CASSLRGLAGPYEQYF

j_gene: TRBJ2-7
d_gene: TRBD1
abundance: once
v_gene: TRBV18
CDR3nt: TGTGCCAGCTCCCCCGGGACAGGCTCCTACGAGCAGTACTTC
CDR3aa: CASSPGTGSYEQYF

j_gene: TRBJ2-3
d_gene: TRBD2
abundance: .
v_gene: TRBV10-3
CDR3nt: TGTGCCATCAGCTCCACTAGCGGGGGGCGGAGTAGCACAGATACGCAGTATTTT
CDR3aa: CAISSTSGGRSSTDTQYF

j_gene: TRBJ1-3
d_gene: .
abundance: .
v_gene: TRBV29-1
CDR3nt: TGCAGCGTTCGAAACAGGTCAAGCTCTGGAAACACCATATATTTT
CDR3aa: CSVRNRSSSGNTIYF

j_gene: TRBJ2-3
d_gene: TRBD2
abundance: .
v_gene: TRBV5-1
CDR3nt: TGCGCCAGCAGCTTAATAGCGGGGGCGGCAGATACGCAGTATTTT
CDR3aa: CASSLIAGAADTQYF

j_gene: TRBJ1-2
d_gene: .
abundance: .
v_gene: TRBV4-1
CDR3nt: TGCGCCAGCAGCCAGGGGGAACTAAGGAGGGCGGGAAGGTACGGCTACACCTTC
CDR3aa: CASSQGELRRAGRYGYTF

j_gene: TRBJ1-4
d_gene: .
abundance: .
v_gene: TRBV5-1
CDR3nt: TGCGCCAGCAGCTCGGGAGCCGGAGCAAATGAAAAACTGTTTTTT
CDR3aa: CASSSGAGANEKLFF

j_gene: TRBJ2-4
d_gene: TRBD1
abundance: .
v_gene: TRBV7-2
CDR3nt: TGTGCCAGCAGCTTAGTGGACAGGGGGCCCGCCAAAAACATTCAGTACTTC
CDR3aa: CASSLVDRGPAKNIQYF

j_gene: TRBJ2-5
d_gene: TRBD2
abundance: .
v_gene: TRBV7-8
CDR3nt: TGTGCCAGCAGCTTCGGGGGGTACCAAGAGACCCAGTACTTC
CDR3aa: CASSFGGYQETQYF

j_gene: TRBJ2-5
d_gene: TRBD2
abundance: .
v_gene: TRBV19
CDR3nt: TGTGCCAGTAGTATCTGGCTAGCGGGAGAAGAGACCCAGTACTTC
CDR3aa: CASSIWLAGEETQYF

j_gene: TRBJ1-2
d_gene: TRBD1
abundance: .
v_gene: TRBV7-6
CDR3nt: TGTGCCAGCAGCCCGCTGGACAGGGGGAACTATGGCTACACCTTC
CDR3aa: CASSPLDRGNYGYTF

j_gene: TRBJ2-3
d_gene: TRBD2
abundance: .
v_gene: TRBV7-9
CDR3nt: TGTGCCAGCAGCTTACACCCGCGCCTACTAGCGGGAGGCGATACGCAGTATTTT
CDR3aa: CASSLHPRLLAGGDTQYF

j_gene: TRBJ2-7
d_gene: TRBD1
abundance: .
v_gene: TRBV7-9
CDR3nt: TGTGCCAGCAGCTTCCACAGGGGTCGGAACGAGCAGTACTTC
CDR3aa: CASSFHRGRNEQYF

j_gene: TRBJ1-4
d_gene: .
abundance: .
v_gene: TRBV14
CDR3nt: TGTGCCAGCAGCTTACAGTTACCAACTAATGAAAAACTGTTTTTT
CDR3aa: CASSLQLPTNEKLFF

j_gene: TRBJ2-2
d_gene: .
abundance: .
v_gene: TRBV7-3
CDR3nt: TGTGCCAGCAGCCCGTCAGGAAACACCGGGGAGCTGTTTTTT
CDR3aa: CASSPSGNTGELFF

j_gene: TRBJ1-6
d_gene: .
abundance: .
v_gene: TRBV7-2
CDR3nt: TGTGCCAGCAGCTTAGGGCCAAATTCACCCCTCCACTTT
CDR3aa: CASSLGPNSPLHF

j_gene: TRBJ1-2
d_gene: .
abundance: .
v_gene: TRBV16
CDR3nt: TGTGCCAGCAGCCACGGGGTACGGAAGGGCCCGGGCTACACCTTC
CDR3aa: CASSHGVRKGPGYTF

j_gene: TRBJ1-4
d_gene: .
abundance: .
v_gene: TRBV7-2
CDR3nt: TGTGCCAGCAGCTCCATCCGAGGGCCTGCAACTAATGAAAAACTGTTTTTT
CDR3aa: CASSSIRGPATNEKLFF

j_gene: TRBJ2-3
d_gene: .
abundance: once
v_gene: TRBV29-1
CDR3nt: TGCAGCGTTGAAGATCTAGGCTCCACAGATACGCAGTATTTT
CDR3aa: CSVEDLGSTDTQYF

j_gene: TRBJ2-1
d_gene: TRBD1
abundance: .
v_gene: TRBV28
CDR3nt: TGTGCCAGCAGTTTCACGGGACAGGGGGTTAACAATGAGCAGTTCTTC
CDR3aa: CASSFTGQGVNNEQFF

j_gene: TRBJ2-1
d_gene: .
abundance: .
v_gene: TRBV7-9
CDR3nt: TGTGCCAGCAGCTTAGCTCTTGGGCAGGGGCCCTACAATGAGCAGTTCTTC
CDR3aa: CASSLALGQGPYNEQFF

j_gene: TRBJ2-7
d_gene: .
abundance: .
v_gene: TRBV12-2
CDR3nt: TGTGCAAGTCGCTTAGCTGGGACAGATTACGAGCAGTACTTC
CDR3aa: CASRLAGTDYEQYF

j_gene: TRBJ1-1
d_gene: .
abundance: .
v_gene: TRBV3-1/TRBV3-2
CDR3nt: TGTGCCAGCAGCCTCAGGGGAAGGACTGAAGCTTTCTTT
CDR3aa: CASSLRGRTEAFF

j_gene: TRBJ1-2
d_gene: .
abundance: .
v_gene: TRBV27
CDR3nt: TGTGCCAGCAGTCGTCAGGGAACTAACTATGGCTACACCTTC
CDR3aa: CASSRQGTNYGYTF

j_gene: TRBJ1-6
d_gene: .
abundance: .
v_gene: TRBV5-1
CDR3nt: TGCGCCAGCAGCTTGGCCGACAGGATCGGCTCACCCCTCCACTTT
CDR3aa: CASSLADRIGSPLHF

j_gene: TRBJ1-2
d_gene: .
abundance: few
v_gene: TRBV28
CDR3nt: TGTGCCAGCAGTTTTGGAGGGAGGAACTATGGCTACACCTTC
CDR3aa: CASSFGGRNYGYTF

j_gene: TRBJ2-1
d_gene: TRBD2
abundance: few
v_gene: TRBV5-6
CDR3nt: TGTGCCAGCAGCTCAACTAGCGGCAATGAGCAGTTCTTC
CDR3aa: CASSSTSGNEQFF

j_gene: TRBJ2-5
d_gene: TRBD1
abundance: .
v_gene: TRBV11-3
CDR3nt: TGTGCCAGCAGCCCAAGGACAGGGTTGGAGACCCAGTACTTC
CDR3aa: CASSPRTGLETQYF

j_gene: TRBJ1-5
d_gene: .
abundance: .
v_gene: TRBV2
CDR3nt: TGTGCCAGCAGTGAAGCGTTGGGGAGACAGCCCCAGCATTTT
CDR3aa: CASSEALGRQPQHF

j_gene: TRBJ1-2
d_gene: TRBD1
abundance: .
v_gene: TRBV13
CDR3nt: TGTGCCAGCAGCATCAGGACAGGGACTTTCTATGGCTACACCTTC
CDR3aa: CASSIRTGTFYGYTF

j_gene: TRBJ2-7
d_gene: TRBD1
abundance: .
v_gene: TRBV6-5
CDR3nt: TGTGCCAGCAGCCCGACAGGGAGAGGTTCCGAGCAGTACTTC
CDR3aa: CASSPTGRGSEQYF

j_gene: TRBJ2-2
d_gene: .
abundance: .
v_gene: TRBV6-2/TRBV6-3
CDR3nt: TGTGCCAGCAGTTACTCGGTCGGGAACACCGGGGAGCTGTTTTTT
CDR3aa: CASSYSVGNTGELFF

j_gene: TRBJ2-1
d_gene: TRBD2
abundance: .
v_gene: TRBV5-4
CDR3nt: TGTGCCAGCATGGAGCGGGAGACCCGATACTCCTACAATGAGCAGTTCTTC
CDR3aa: CASMERETRYSYNEQFF

j_gene: TRBJ2-1
d_gene: .
abundance: .
v_gene: TRBV7-2
CDR3nt: TGTGCCAGCAGCTTAGCGGGAGGCGGGGTGTCCAATGAGCAGTTCTTC
CDR3aa: CASSLAGGGVSNEQFF

j_gene: TRBJ1-5
d_gene: TRBD1
abundance: .
v_gene: TRBV19
CDR3nt: TGTGCCAGTAGTGCCCCTACAGGGGGCGTCGGTAGTCCCCAGCATTTT
CDR3aa: CASSAPTGGVGSPQHF

j_gene: TRBJ2-5
d_gene: TRBD1
abundance: .
v_gene: TRBV5-1
CDR3nt: TGCGCCAGCAGCGCCTCCGGGACAGGGGCGGAGACCCAGTACTTC
CDR3aa: CASSASGTGAETQYF

j_gene: TRBJ1-1
d_gene: .
abundance: once
v_gene: TRBV10-3
CDR3nt: TGTGCCATCAGTGAGAGGGCAGGGTCTATGAACACTGAAGCTTTCTTT
CDR3aa: CAISERAGSMNTEAFF

j_gene: TRBJ2-3
d_gene: TRBD2
abundance: .
v_gene: TRBV29-1
CDR3nt: TGCAGCGATTCCGGGACTAGCGACACAGATACGCAGTATTTT
CDR3aa: CSDSGTSDTDTQYF

j_gene: TRBJ2-7
d_gene: TRBD2
abundance: .
v_gene: TRBV7-8
CDR3nt: TGTGCCAGCAGCTTAAGCGGGGGGTTCTCCTACGAGCAGTACTTC
CDR3aa: CASSLSGGFSYEQYF

j_gene: TRBJ1-5
d_gene: TRBD1
abundance: .
v_gene: TRBV5-1
CDR3nt: TGCGCCAGCAGCTTGGATAGGACAGGGCCCGGTCAGCCCCAGCATTTT
CDR3aa: CASSLDRTGPGQPQHF

j_gene: TRBJ2-7
d_gene: TRBD1
abundance: .
v_gene: TRBV5-1
CDR3nt: TGCGCCAGCAGCATCGACAGGGGGTTTTCCTACGAGCAGTACTTC
CDR3aa: CASSIDRGFSYEQYF

j_gene: TRBJ2-3
d_gene: TRBD2
abundance: .
v_gene: TRBV3-1/TRBV3-2
CDR3nt: TGTGCCAGCAGCCAAGATCGACTAGCGGGAGTGGTTGATACGCAGTATTTT
CDR3aa: CASSQDRLAGVVDTQYF

j_gene: TRBJ1-4
d_gene: .
abundance: .
v_gene: TRBV27
CDR3nt: TGTGCCAGCAGTTTACGGAGCGGGGGCAATGAAAAACTGTTTTTT
CDR3aa: CASSLRSGGNEKLFF

j_gene: TRBJ2-1
d_gene: .
abundance: .
v_gene: TRBV2
CDR3nt: TGTGCCAGCAGTTTAACAGTAGTCGGATACCGTAGTATGAATGAGCAGTTCTTC
CDR3aa: CASSLTVVGYRSMNEQFF

j_gene: TRBJ1-5
d_gene: .
abundance: .
v_gene: TRBV7-2
CDR3nt: TGTGCCAGCAGCTTAGCGCTCCAGGGGCAGCCCCAGCATTTT
CDR3aa: CASSLALQGQPQHF

j_gene: TRBJ2-2
d_gene: TRBD2
abundance: .
v_gene: TRBV3-1/TRBV3-2
CDR3nt: TGTGCCAGCAGCCCTACACTAGCGGGGGTCAGGACCGGGGAGCTGTTTTTT
CDR3aa: CASSPTLAGVRTGELFF

j_gene: TRBJ2-7
d_gene: TRBD2
abundance: .
v_gene: TRBV5-6
CDR3nt: TGTGCCAGCCATGGCGGGAGGGCCTACGAGCAGTACTTC
CDR3aa: CASHGGRAYEQYF

j_gene: TRBJ2-1
d_gene: TRBD2
abundance: .
v_gene: TRBV11-2
CDR3nt: TGTGCCAGCAGCTTCTACGGGGGGGCCAGGAATGAGCAGTTCTTC
CDR3aa: CASSFYGGARNEQFF

j_gene: TRBJ1-2
d_gene: TRBD1
abundance: few
v_gene: TRBV27
CDR3nt: TGTGCCAGCAGTTTGTGGGGACAGGACTCAGCGGGCTACACCTTC
CDR3aa: CASSLWGQDSAGYTF

j_gene: TRBJ2-7
d_gene: .
abundance: once
v_gene: TRBV24-1
CDR3nt: TGTGCCACCAGTGATCCCCGAGTGCGGTCCTACGAGCAGTACTTC
CDR3aa: CATSDPRVRSYEQYF

j_gene: TRBJ1-4
d_gene: .
abundance: .
v_gene: TRBV27
CDR3nt: TGTGCCAGCAGTAGGAGGGCTAGCTCTTCCACTAATGAAAAACTGTTTTTT
CDR3aa: CASSRRASSSTNEKLFF

j_gene: TRBJ1-1
d_gene: .
abundance: .
v_gene: TRBV2
CDR3nt: TGTGCCAGCGCTGAGGGAACTGAAGCTTTCTTT
CDR3aa: CASAEGTEAFF